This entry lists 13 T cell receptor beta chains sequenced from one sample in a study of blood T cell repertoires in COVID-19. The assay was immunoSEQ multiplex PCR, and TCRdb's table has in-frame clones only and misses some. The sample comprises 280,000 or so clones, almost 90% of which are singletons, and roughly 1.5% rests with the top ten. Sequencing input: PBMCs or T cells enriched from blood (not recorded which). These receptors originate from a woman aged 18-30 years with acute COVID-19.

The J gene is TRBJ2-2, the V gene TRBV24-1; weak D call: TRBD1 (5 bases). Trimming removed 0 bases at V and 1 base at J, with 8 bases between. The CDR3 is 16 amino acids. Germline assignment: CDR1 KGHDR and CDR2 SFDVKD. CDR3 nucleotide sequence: TGTGCCACCAGTGATTTGCAGGGAAAGAACACCGGGGAGCTGTTTTTT. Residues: CATSDLQGKNTGELFF.

CDR3 amino acids: CSASKRSNTGELFF. DNA for the CDR3: TGCAGTGCTAGTAAGCGGAGTAACACCGGGGAGCTGTTTTTT. V is TRBV20-1 and J is TRBJ2-2; possible D gene TRBD2, 5 bases. CDR3 length equals 14 residues. Germline V CDR1 and CDR2: DFQATT, SNEGSKA (reference sequence). With 3 bases removed from V and 2 bases from J, the gap between germline ends came to 10 bases.

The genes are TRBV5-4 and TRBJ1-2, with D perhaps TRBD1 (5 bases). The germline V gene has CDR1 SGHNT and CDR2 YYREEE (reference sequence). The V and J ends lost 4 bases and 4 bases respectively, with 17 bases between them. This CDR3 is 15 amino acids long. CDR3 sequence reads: CASSPAGGVVYGYTF. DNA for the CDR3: TGTGCCAGCAGCCCGGCGGGGGGGGTGGTCTATGGCTACACCTTC.

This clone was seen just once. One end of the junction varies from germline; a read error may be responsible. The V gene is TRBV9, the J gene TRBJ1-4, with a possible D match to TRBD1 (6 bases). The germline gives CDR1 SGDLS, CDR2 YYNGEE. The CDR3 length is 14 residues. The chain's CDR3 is CASSGGTTNEKLFF. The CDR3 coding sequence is TGTGCCAGCAGCGGTGGGACAACAAATGAAAAACTGTTTTTT.

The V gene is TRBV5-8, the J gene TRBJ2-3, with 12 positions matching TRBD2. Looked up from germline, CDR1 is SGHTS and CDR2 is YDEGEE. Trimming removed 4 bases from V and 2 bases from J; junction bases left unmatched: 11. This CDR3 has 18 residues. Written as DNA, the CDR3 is TGTGCCAGCAGCCCTACTAGCGGGAGGCCACACTTCACAGATACGCAGTATTTT. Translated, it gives CASSPTSGRPHFTDTQYF.

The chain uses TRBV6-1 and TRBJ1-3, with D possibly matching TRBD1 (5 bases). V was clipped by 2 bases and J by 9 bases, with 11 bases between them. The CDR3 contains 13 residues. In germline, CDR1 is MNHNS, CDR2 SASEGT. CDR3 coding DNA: TGTGCCAGCAGTGAAAGGCAGGGTGGCACCATATATTTT. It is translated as CASSERQGGTIYF.

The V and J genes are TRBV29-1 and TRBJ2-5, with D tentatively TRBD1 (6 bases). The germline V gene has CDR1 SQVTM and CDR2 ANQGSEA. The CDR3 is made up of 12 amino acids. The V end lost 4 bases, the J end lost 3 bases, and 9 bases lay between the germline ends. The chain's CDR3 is CSVGDIKETQYF. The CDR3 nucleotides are TGCAGCGTTGGGGACATAAAAGAGACCCAGTACTTC.

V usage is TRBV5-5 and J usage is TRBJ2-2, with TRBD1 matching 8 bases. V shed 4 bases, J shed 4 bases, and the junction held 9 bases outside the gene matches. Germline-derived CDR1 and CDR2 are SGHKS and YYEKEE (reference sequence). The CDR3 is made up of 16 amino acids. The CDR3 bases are TGTGCCAGCAGCCCCCAGACGACAGGGGCCACCGGGGAGCTGTTTTTT. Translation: CASSPQTTGATGELFF.

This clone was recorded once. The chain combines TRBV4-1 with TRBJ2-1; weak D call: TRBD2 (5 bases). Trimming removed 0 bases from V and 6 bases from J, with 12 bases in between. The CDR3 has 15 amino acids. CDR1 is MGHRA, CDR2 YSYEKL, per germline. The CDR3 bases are TGCGCCAGCAGCCAAGATCCGGGATGGGGCAATGAGCAGTTCTTC. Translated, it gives CASSQDPGWGNEQFF.

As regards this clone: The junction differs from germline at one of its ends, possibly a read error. This chain's CDR3 is CASSGLAGGSYNEQFF. Written as DNA, the CDR3 is TGTGCCAGCAGTGGACTAGCGGGAGGGTCCTATAATGAGCAGTTCTTC. The V gene is TRBV6-2 or TRBV6-3, the J gene TRBJ2-1, with 15 bases that match TRBD2. The CDR3 totals 16 residues. The germline gives CDR1 MNHEY, CDR2 SVGEGT.

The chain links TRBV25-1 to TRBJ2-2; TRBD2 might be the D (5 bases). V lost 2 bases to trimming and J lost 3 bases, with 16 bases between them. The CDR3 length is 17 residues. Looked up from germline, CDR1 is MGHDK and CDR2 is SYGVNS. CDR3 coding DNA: TGTGCCAGCAGTGAAGCCCCGGCGGGTTTGGACACCGGGGAGCTGTTTTTT. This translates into CASSEAPAGLDTGELFF.

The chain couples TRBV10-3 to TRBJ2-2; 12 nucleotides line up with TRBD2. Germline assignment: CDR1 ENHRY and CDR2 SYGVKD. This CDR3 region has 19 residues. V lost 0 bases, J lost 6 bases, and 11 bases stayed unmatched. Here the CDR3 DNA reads TGTGCCATCAGTGAGTCGGTAGTTAGGACTAGCGGGAATCCCGGGGAGCTGTTTTTT. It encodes CAISESVVRTSGNPGELFF.

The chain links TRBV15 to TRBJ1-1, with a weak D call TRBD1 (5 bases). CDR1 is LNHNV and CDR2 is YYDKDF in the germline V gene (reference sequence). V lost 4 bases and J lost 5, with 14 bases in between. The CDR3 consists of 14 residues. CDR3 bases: TGTGCCACCAGCACGGCGGAAGGGGTAACTGAAGCTTTCTTT. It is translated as CATSTAEGVTEAFF. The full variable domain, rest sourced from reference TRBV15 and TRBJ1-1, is DAMVIQNPRYQVTQFGKPVTLSCSQTLNHNVMYWYQQKSSQAPKLLFHYYDKDFNNEADTPDNFQSRRPNTSFCFLDIRSPGLGDTAMYLCATSTAEGVTEAFFGQGTRLTVV.